This T cell receptor (beta chain) was recorded in a study of blood T cell repertoires in COVID-19. In the study overall: The United States, Italy and Spain provided the acute and convalescent COVID-19 samples. Sources were T cells, B-cell-depleted T cells, or PBMCs; the material itself was cDNA or gDNA.

Methods used by the authors: Amplification of reference gene primers provided the estimated nucleated cell counts. Some clones are missing from TCRdb's copy, which holds only in-frame ones; the method was immunoSEQ multiplex PCR. V and J calls and clone size follow that table, whereas D and trimming were derived from the DNA. Of just over 95,000 clones listed, roughly 82% are singletons. J was trimmed by 14 bases and V by 0 bases; bases with no gene match: 4. Germline V gene lookup returns CDR1 DFQATT and CDR2 SNEGSKA (reference sequence). The CDR3 spans 11 residues. This receptor was identified in a man of 80 years or more with acute or convalescent COVID-19. The chain uses TRBV20-1 and TRBJ2-1; 7 positions agree with TRBD1. Sequencing was carried out using peripheral blood. DNA for the CDR3: TGCAGTGCTAGAGATTCCGACAGGGAGTTCTTC. As protein: CSARDSDREFF.